This T cell receptor (beta chain) was profiled in a study of regulatory T cells in long-lasting Graves disease. Germline CDR1 is SQVTM and CDR2 is ANQGSEA. With V trimmed by 3 bases and J by 7 bases, 9 bases remained unmatched. The CDR3 covers 16 residues. With iRepertoire HTBI primers and Arm-PCR of CDR3 regions, TCR beta libraries were built. In the authors' methods: Gene usage covered approximately 60 TRBV and 14 TRBJ segments. TCRdb re-called the multiplex PCR reads through MiXCR, storing one row per CDR3 protein. The V and J calls shown here were made by TCRdb, not taken from the authors' results. This table has a few hundred thousand distinct CDR3 sequences, 20% appearing once. Points from the study as a whole: Favoring TRBV28, TRBJ1-2 and TRBJ2-5 was a feature seen in persistent disease. Among the persistent patients, approximately 2,900 public clonotypes were shared, more than the 950 to 1,000 shared among new patients. Only a small sample size was used, which may have cut accuracy.

Time point meaning: newly diagnosed GD, antithyroid drugs for less than 3 months. The TCR library used RNA extracted from PBMCs. This clonotype showed up many times. Its antigen is undetermined. Specimen: peripheral blood mononuclear cells (PBMCs), collected at new diagnosis, from a patient treated with antithyroid drugs. The chain combines TRBV29-1 with TRBJ2-2; 12 bases line up with TRBD2. This clonotype was sampled from a female donor with Graves disease. The CDR3 protein is CSVDARTSGNHGELFF. In DNA form, the CDR3 reads TGCAGCGTTGATGCCCGGACTAGCGGGAACCACGGGGAGCTGTTTTTT.